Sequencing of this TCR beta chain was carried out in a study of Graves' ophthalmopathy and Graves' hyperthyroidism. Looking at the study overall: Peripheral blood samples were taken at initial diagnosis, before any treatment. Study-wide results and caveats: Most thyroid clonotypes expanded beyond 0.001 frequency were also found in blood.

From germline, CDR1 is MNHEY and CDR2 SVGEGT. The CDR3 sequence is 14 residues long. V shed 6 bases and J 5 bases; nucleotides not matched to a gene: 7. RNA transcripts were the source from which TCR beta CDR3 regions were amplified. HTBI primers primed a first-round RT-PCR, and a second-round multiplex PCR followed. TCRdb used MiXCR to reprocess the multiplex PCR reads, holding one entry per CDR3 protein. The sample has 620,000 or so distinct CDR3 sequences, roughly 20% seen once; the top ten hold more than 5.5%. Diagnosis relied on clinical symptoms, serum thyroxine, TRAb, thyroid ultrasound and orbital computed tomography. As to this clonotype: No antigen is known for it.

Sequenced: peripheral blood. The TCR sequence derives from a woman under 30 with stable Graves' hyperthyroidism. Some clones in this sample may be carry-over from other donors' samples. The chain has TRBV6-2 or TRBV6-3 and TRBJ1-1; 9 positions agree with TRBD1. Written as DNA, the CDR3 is TGTGCCAGCAGGTACCGGGACAGGGTTACTGAAGCTTTCTTT. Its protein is CASRYRDRVTEAFF.